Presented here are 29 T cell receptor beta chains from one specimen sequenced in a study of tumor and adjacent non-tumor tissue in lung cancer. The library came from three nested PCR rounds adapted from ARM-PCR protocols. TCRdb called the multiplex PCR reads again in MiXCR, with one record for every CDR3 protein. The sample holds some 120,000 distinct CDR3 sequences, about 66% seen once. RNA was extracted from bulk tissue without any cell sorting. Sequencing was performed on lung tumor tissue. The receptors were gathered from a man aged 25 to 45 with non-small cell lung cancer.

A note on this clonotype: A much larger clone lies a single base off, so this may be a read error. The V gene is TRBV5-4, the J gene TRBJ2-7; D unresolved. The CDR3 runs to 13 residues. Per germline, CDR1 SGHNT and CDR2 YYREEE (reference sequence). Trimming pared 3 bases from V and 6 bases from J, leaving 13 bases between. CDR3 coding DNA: TGTGCCAGCAGCTCCGGTGGGGTGGGCGAGCAGTACTTC. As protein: CASSSGGVGEQYF.

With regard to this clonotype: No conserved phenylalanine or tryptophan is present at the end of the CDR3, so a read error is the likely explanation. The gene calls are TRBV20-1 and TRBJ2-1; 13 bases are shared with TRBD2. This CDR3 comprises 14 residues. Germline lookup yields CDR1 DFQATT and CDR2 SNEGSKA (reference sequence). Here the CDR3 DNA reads TGCAGTGCTAAGACTAGCGGGGGGTACAATGAACAGTTCTTA. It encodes CSAKTSGGYNEQFL.

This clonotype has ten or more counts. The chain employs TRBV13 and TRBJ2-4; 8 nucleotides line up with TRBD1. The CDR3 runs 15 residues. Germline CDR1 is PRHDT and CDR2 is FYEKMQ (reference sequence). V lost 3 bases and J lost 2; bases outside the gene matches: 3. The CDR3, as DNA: TGTGCCAGCAGCTTCGACAGGGGCACCAAAAACATTCAGTACTTC. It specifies CASSFDRGTKNIQYF.

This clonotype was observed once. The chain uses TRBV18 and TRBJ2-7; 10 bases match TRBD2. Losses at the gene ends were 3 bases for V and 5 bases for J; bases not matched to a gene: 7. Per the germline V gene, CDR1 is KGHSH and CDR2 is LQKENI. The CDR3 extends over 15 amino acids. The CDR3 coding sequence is TGTGCCAGCTCACCCCGAGCGGGAGGGACCCACGAGCAGTACTTC. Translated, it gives CASSPRAGGTHEQYF. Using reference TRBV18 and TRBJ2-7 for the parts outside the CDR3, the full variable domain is NAGVMQNPRHLVRRRGQEARLRCSPMKGHSHVYWYRQLPEEGLKFMVYLQKENIIDESGMPKERFSAEFPKEGPSILRIQQVVRGDSAAYFCASSPRAGGTHEQYFGPGTRLTVT.

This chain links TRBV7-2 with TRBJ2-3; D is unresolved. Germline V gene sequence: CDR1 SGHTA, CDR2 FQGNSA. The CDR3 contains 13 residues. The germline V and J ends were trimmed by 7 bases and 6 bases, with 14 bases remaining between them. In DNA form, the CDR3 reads TGTGCCAGCAAGGGCTACTTAGGGGATACGCAGTATTTT. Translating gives CASKGYLGDTQYF.

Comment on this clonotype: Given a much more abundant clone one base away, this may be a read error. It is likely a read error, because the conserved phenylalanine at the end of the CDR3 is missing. As DNA, the CDR3 is TGCAGTGTGAAGCGGGAGTCGTCAGATACGCAGTATTTG. Amino acids: CSVKRESSDTQYL. The chain joins TRBV20-1 to TRBJ2-3, with 8 bases aligning to TRBD2. J gave up 4 bases and V 7 bases, and 7 bases lay outside the gene matches. This CDR3 is built from 13 residues. The V gene's germline CDR1 is DFQATT and CDR2 SNEGSKA (reference sequence).

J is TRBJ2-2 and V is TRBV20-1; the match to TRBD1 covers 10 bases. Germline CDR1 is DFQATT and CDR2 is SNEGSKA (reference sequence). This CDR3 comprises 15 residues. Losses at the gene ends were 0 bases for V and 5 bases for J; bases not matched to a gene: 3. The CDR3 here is CSARDDRGQTGELFF. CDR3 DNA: TGCAGTGCTAGAGATGACAGGGGGCAAACCGGGGAGCTGTTTTTT.

The CDR3 reads CASSIVSGGAYNEQFF. The CDR3 DNA reads as TGTGCCAGTAGTATAGTTAGCGGGGGGGCGTACAATGAGCAGTTCTTC. This chain joins TRBV19 and TRBJ2-1, with 11 bases that match TRBD2. CDR3 length: 16 residues. J gave up 4 bases and V 1 base, and 3 bases lay outside the gene matches. Germline assignment: CDR1 LNHDA and CDR2 SQIVND (reference sequence).

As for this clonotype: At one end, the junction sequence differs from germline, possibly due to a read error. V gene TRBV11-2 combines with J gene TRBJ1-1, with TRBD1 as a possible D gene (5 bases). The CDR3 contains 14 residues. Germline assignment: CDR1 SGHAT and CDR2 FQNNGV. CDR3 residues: CAGSLIGDGTEAFF. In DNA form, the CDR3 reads TGTGCCGGCAGTTTGATTGGGGACGGGACTGAAGCTTTCTTT. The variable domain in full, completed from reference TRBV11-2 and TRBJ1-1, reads EAGVAQSPRYKIIEKRQSVAFWCNPISGHATLYWYQQILGQGPKLLIQFQNNGVVDDSQLPKDRFSAERLKGVDSTLKIQPAKLEDSAVYLCAGSLIGDGTEAFFGQGTRLTVV.

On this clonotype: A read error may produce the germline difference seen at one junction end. This CDR3 reads CASSLNPDRGTTEVFF. CDR3 nucleotide sequence: TGTGCCAGCAGCTTAAACCCGGACAGGGGAACCACTGAAGTTTTCTTT. This chain connects TRBV7-6 to TRBJ1-1; 9 nucleotides align to TRBD1. The CDR3 loop spans 16 amino acids. Germline CDR1 reads SGHVS; CDR2 reads FNYEAQ.

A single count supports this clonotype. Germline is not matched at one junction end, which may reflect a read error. CDR3 amino acids: CARSASVVETQYF. The CDR3 DNA reads TGTGCCCGCAGTGCCAGTGTAGTAGAGACCCAGTACTTC. The chain couples TRBV6-8 to TRBJ2-5; D unresolved. CDR1 and CDR2 (germline): MNHGY, SAAAGT. This CDR3 is built from 13 residues.

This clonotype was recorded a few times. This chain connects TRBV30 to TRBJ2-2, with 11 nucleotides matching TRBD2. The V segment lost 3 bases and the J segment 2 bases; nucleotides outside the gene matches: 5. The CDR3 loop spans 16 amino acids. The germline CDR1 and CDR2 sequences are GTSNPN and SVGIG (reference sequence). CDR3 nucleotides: TGTGCCTGGAGACTAGCGGGAGCTTCAAACACCGGGGAGCTGTTTTTT. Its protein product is CAWRLAGASNTGELFF.

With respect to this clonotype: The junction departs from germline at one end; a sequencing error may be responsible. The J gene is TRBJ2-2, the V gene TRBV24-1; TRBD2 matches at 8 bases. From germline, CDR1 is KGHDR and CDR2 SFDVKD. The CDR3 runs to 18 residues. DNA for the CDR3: TGTGCCACCAGTCATCGAGCCGGGACTAGAGATTTCCCCGGGGAACTGTTTTTT. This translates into CATSHRAGTRDFPGELFF.

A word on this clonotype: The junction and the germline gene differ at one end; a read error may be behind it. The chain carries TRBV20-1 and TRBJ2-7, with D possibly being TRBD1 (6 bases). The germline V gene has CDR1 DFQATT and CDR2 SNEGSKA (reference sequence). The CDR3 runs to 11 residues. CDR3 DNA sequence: TGCTGTGCTCAGGGGCGCTACGAGCAGTACTTC. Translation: CCAQGRYEQYF.

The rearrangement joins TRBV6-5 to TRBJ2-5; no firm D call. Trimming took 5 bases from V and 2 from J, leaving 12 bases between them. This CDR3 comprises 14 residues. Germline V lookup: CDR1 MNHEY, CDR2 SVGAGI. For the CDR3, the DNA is TGTGCCAGCAGTGCCGGCGGAGTACAAGAGACCCAGTACTTC. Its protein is CASSAGGVQETQYF.

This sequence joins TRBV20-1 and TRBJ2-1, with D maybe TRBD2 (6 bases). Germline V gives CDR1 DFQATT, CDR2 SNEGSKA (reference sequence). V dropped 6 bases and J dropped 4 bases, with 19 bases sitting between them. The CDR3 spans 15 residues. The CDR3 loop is CSASGRVGRYNEQFF. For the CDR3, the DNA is TGCAGTGCGAGTGGAAGGGTAGGGAGGTACAATGAGCAGTTCTTC.

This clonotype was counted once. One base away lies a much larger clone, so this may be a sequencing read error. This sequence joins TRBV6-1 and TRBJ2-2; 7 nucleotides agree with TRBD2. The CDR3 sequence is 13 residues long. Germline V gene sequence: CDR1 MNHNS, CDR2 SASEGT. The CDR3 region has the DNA TGTGTCAGCAAGGCGGGAGACACCGGGGAGCTGTTTTTT. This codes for CVSKAGDTGELFF.

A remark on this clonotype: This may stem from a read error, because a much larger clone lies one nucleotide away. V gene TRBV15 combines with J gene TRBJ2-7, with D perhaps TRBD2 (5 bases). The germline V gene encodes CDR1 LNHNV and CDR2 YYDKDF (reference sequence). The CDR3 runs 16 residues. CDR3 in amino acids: CATGRDRTLDGHEQYF. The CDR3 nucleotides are TGTGCCACCGGCAGAGATCGGACTCTTGACGGACACGAGCAGTACTTC.

The CDR3 reads CASRGTGRTEAFF. In nucleotides, the CDR3 is TGTGCCAGCAGGGGAACGGGGAGGACTGAAGCTTTCTTT. The chain carries TRBV7-2 and TRBJ1-1; no clear D. The V gene lost 6 bases and the J gene lost 5 bases, with 13 bases spanning the gap. Germline V CDR1 and CDR2: SGHTA, FQGNSA. The length of the CDR3 is 13 residues.

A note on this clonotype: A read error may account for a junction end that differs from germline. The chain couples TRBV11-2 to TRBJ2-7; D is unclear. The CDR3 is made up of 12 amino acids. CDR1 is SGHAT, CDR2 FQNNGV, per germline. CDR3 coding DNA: TGTTCCAGCAGCTTAGTCTCCTACGAACAGTACTTC. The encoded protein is CSSSLVSYEQYF.

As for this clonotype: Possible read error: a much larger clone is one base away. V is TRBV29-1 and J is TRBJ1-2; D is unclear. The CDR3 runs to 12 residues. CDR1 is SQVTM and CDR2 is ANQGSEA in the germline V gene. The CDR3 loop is CRVAGGPRSYTF. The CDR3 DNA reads TGCAGGGTTGCGGGTGGTCCACGCAGCTACACCTTC.

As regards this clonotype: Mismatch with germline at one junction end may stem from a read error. The CDR3 nucleotides are TGCAGTGCTCGTTCGGGGGTCTACGAGCAGTGCTTC. Amino acids: CSARSGVYEQCF. The V call is TRBV20-1, the J call TRBJ2-7; weak D call: TRBD2 (6 bases). Germline V CDR1 and CDR2: DFQATT, SNEGSKA (reference sequence). The CDR3 has 12 amino acids.

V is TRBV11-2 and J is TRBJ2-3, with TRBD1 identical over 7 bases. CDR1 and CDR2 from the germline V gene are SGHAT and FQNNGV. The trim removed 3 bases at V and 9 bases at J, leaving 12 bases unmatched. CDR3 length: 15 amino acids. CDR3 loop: CASSLGTVGIETQYF. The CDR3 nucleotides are TGTGCCAGCAGCTTGGGGACAGTGGGCATAGAAACGCAGTATTTT.

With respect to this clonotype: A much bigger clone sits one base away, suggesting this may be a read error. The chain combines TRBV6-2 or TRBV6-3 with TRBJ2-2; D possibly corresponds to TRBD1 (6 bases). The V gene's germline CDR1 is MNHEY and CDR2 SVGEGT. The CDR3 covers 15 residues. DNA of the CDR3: TGTGCCAGCACTTACTCGAACAGGGTCACCGGGGAGCTGTTTTTT. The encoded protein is CASTYSNRVTGELFF.

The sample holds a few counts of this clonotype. The DNA of the CDR3 is TGCGCCAGCAGCTCGGCAACAGGGGGCTCCTACGAGCAGTACTTC. This codes for CASSSATGGSYEQYF. The chain is built from TRBV5-1 and TRBJ2-7; 8 bases agree with TRBD1. The CDR3 consists of 15 residues. The ends lost 3 bases at V and 0 bases at J; junction bases unmatched: 5. In germline, CDR1 is SGHRS, CDR2 YFSETQ. Drawing the rest from reference TRBV5-1 and TRBJ2-7, the complete variable domain is KAGVTQTPRYLIKTRGQQVTLSCSPISGHRSVSWYQQTPGQGLQFLFEYFSETQRNKGNFPGRFSGRQFSNSRSEMNVSTLELGDSALYLCASSSATGGSYEQYFGPGTRLTVT.

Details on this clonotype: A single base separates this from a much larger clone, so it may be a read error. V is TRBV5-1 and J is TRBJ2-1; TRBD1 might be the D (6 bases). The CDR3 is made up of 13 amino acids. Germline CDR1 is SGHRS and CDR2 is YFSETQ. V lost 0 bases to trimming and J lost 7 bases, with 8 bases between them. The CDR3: CASSLDRANEQFF. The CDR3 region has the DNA TGCGCCAGCAGCTTGGACAGGGCAAATGAGCAGTTCTTC.

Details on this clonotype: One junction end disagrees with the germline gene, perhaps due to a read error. For the CDR3, the DNA is TGTGCCAACAGCCAGGATGTGGCAGGGCAATACGACTACACCTTC. It encodes CANSQDVAGQYDYTF. The gene calls are TRBV4-2 and TRBJ1-2; TRBD1 might be the D (5 bases). This CDR3 is built from 15 residues. CDR1 and CDR2 (germline): LGHNA, YNFKEQ.

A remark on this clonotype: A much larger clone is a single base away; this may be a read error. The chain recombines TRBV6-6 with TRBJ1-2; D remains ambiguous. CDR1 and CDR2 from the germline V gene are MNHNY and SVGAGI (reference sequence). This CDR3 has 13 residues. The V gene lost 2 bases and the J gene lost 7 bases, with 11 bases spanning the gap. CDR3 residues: CASSYQAAGGYTF. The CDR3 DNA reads TGTGCCAGCAGTTACCAAGCGGCGGGTGGCTACACCTTC.

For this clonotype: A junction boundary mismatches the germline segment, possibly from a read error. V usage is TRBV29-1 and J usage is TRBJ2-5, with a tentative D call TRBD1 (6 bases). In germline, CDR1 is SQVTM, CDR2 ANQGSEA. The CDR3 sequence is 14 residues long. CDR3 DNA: TGCAGGGTTGGGCCCGGGACAAGCGATGAGACCCAGTACTTC. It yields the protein CRVGPGTSDETQYF.